These 22 T cell receptor beta chains originate from one sample sequenced in a study of CD8 T cells in ankylosing spondylitis. Each CDR3 protein gets one entry after TCRdb re-called the 5' RACE reads with MiXCR. The sample holds fewer than 130,000 distinct CDR3 sequences; around 24% are singletons and the top ten take over 9%. Sequenced input: synovial fluid, either unsorted or a sorted T cell fraction (not recorded which). These receptors were obtained from a male donor with ankylosing spondylitis.

V and J are TRBV4-1 and TRBJ2-2, with D possibly TRBD2 on 5 matching bases. V dropped 1 base and J dropped 0 bases, with 12 bases sitting between them. Germline V lookup: CDR1 MGHRA, CDR2 YSYEKL. The CDR3 runs to 17 residues. The CDR3 nucleotides are TGCGCCAGCAGCCAAGGAGGGCAGAGTACGAACACCGGGGAGCTGTTTTTT. It yields the protein CASSQGGQSTNTGELFF.

This chain connects TRBV7-8 to TRBJ2-7, with D possibly TRBD1 on 5 matching bases. V gave up 1 base and J gave up 9 bases, with 13 bases separating them. This CDR3 spans 13 amino acids. Germline V gene lookup returns CDR1 SGHVS and CDR2 FQNEAQ. The CDR3 sequence: CASSLVAGQWQYF. CDR3 DNA: TGTGCCAGCAGCTTAGTGGCAGGGCAATGGCAGTACTTC.

This clonotype turned up a few times. The J gene is TRBJ1-1, the V gene TRBV19; no firm D call. Germline CDR1 is LNHDA and CDR2 is SQIVND (reference sequence). This CDR3 spans 14 amino acids. With 3 bases removed from V and 0 bases from J, the gap between germline ends came to 8 bases. CDR3 residues: CASSMAGLNTEAFF. In nucleotides, the CDR3 is TGTGCCAGTAGTATGGCAGGCCTGAACACTGAAGCTTTCTTT.

This clonotype showed up just a few times. The V gene is TRBV20-1, the J gene TRBJ1-2; the D is unclear. Trimming shortened V by 5 bases and J by 4 bases, and 11 bases separated the two germline ends. The CDR3 spans 12 residues. The germline gives CDR1 DFQATT, CDR2 SNEGSKA (reference sequence). In DNA, the CDR3 is TGCAGTGCTCCGGACGCCACCTATGGCTACACCTTC. This gives the protein CSAPDATYGYTF.

The V call is TRBV25-1, the J call TRBJ1-2; perhaps TRBD1 as D (5 bases). Germline CDR1 is MGHDK and CDR2 is SYGVNS. The CDR3 consists of 16 residues. The V and J ends lost 1 base and 4 bases respectively, with 16 bases between them. CDR3 bases: TGTGCCAGCAGTGAATCCGGGGACGGAGAATTCTATGGCTACACCTTC. It is translated as CASSESGDGEFYGYTF.

The chain uses TRBV20-1 and TRBJ2-2; 9 bases align to TRBD1. With V trimmed by 4 bases and J by 0 bases, 9 bases remained unmatched. The CDR3 has 17 residues. The germline CDR1 and CDR2 sequences are DFQATT and SNEGSKA (reference sequence). The DNA for the CDR3 is TGCAGTGCTACCCCCGGGACAGGGATGGCGAACACCGGGGAGCTGTTTTTT. Encoded protein: CSATPGTGMANTGELFF.

This clonotype was detected many times. This chain uses TRBV24-1 with TRBJ2-1, with 10 bases identical to TRBD2. Germline assignment: CDR1 KGHDR and CDR2 SFDVKD. The V gene end was trimmed by 2 bases and the J gene end by 0 bases; junction bases not matched to a gene: 15. The CDR3 runs to 21 residues. The CDR3 DNA is TGTGCCACCAGTGATTACGAGGCTAGCGGGAGTGGGGGGTTCTCCTACAATGAGCAGTTCTTC. This sequence encodes CATSDYEASGSGGFSYNEQFF.

This chain connects TRBV28 to TRBJ2-5; D uncertain. Trimming took off 8 bases at V and 7 bases at J, with 17 bases between the two ends. The CDR3 is 13 amino acids. Germline-derived CDR1 and CDR2 are MDHEN and SYDVKM. In nucleotides, the CDR3 is TGTGCCAGCCAGCCAACCCCCCTAGGGACCCAGTACTTC. Its translation is CASQPTPLGTQYF.

This clonotype appeared many times. The chain links TRBV6-1 to TRBJ2-1, with D perhaps matching TRBD2 (6 bases). V was cut by 9 bases and J by 9 bases, with 15 bases left in between. CDR3 size: 12 residues. CDR1 and CDR2 from the germline V gene are MNHNS and SASEGT. The CDR3 reads CASLGASVEQFF. The CDR3 nucleotides are TGTGCCAGTCTAGGGGCTAGCGTTGAGCAGTTCTTC.

This clonotype was counted ten times or more. The V and J genes are TRBV11-3 and TRBJ1-1; D is unclear. Trimming took off 5 bases at V and 0 bases at J, with 10 bases between the two ends. The CDR3 contains 14 residues. Germline-derived CDR1 and CDR2 are SGHNT and YENEEA. As DNA, the CDR3 is TGTGCCAGCAGCCCCGGACGGCTGAACACTGAAGCTTTCTTT. Amino acid sequence: CASSPGRLNTEAFF.

This chain links TRBV2 with TRBJ1-2; a weak D match, TRBD1 (6 bases). The germline V gene encodes CDR1 SNHLY and CDR2 FYNNEI. The CDR3 covers 10 residues. Trimming cost V 9 bases and J 4 bases, with 6 bases left between them. CDR3 nucleotides: TGTGCCAGACAGGGCTATGGCTACACCTTC. Residues: CARQGYGYTF.

The J gene is TRBJ1-1, the V gene TRBV19; D remains ambiguous. The germline CDR1 and CDR2 sequences are LNHDA and SQIVND (reference sequence). This CDR3 region has 14 residues. V was shortened by 2 bases and J by 4 bases, with 11 bases between the two germline ends. The CDR3 region has the DNA TGTGCCAGTAGTATACAGTCGACGGGCACTGAAGCTTTCTTT. Its translation is CASSIQSTGTEAFF.

This sequence joins TRBV5-1 and TRBJ2-3; TRBD1 matches at 7 bases. The CDR3 contains 15 residues. The ends lost 0 bases at V and 3 bases at J; junction bases unmatched: 4. Looked up from germline, CDR1 is SGHRS and CDR2 is YFSETQ. The CDR3 region has the DNA TGCGCCAGCAGCTTGGATAGGGGGCAAACAGATACGCAGTATTTT. It specifies CASSLDRGQTDTQYF.

The V gene is TRBV27, the J gene TRBJ2-1; 12 nucleotides align to TRBD2. CDR3 length: 16 amino acids. V lost 6 bases and J lost 3; bases outside the gene matches: 6. The germline CDR1 and CDR2 sequences are MNHEY and SMNVEV (reference sequence). The CDR3 protein is CASRTSGSSGYNEQFF. The CDR3 coding sequence is TGTGCCAGCAGGACTAGCGGGAGTTCCGGCTACAATGAGCAGTTCTTC.

This clonotype was detected ten times or more. The chain combines TRBV10-2 with TRBJ1-1; D possibly corresponds to TRBD1 (5 bases). Trimming took 10 bases from V and 5 from J, leaving 17 bases between them. CDR3 size: 13 residues. Germline-derived CDR1 and CDR2 are WSHSY and SAAADI. This chain's CDR3 is CATNIGGVTEAFF. The CDR3 DNA sequence: TGCGCCACCAATATCGGGGGGGTGACTGAAGCTTTCTTT.

The CDR3 spells CASSPPRGIIQYF. CDR3 sequence (DNA): TGTGCCAGCAGCCCCCCCAGGGGGATAATTCAGTACTTC. The chain combines TRBV2 with TRBJ2-4; 7 bases are shared with TRBD1. In germline, CDR1 is SNHLY, CDR2 FYNNEI. V lost 6 bases, J lost 10 bases, and 9 bases stayed unmatched. The CDR3 contains 13 residues.

V and J are TRBV20-1 and TRBJ2-1; TRBD1 might be the D (6 bases). This CDR3 is built from 13 residues. Germline-derived CDR1 and CDR2 are DFQATT and SNEGSKA (reference sequence). V was shortened by 6 bases and J by 8 bases, with 17 bases between the two germline ends. The CDR3 here is CSAHWGPKDEQFF. In DNA form, the CDR3 reads TGCAGTGCCCACTGGGGGCCCAAGGATGAGCAGTTCTTC.

A few counts support this clonotype. CDR3 region: CASSLDATDYEQYF. The CDR3 bases are TGTGCCAGCAGCTTAGATGCGACAGACTACGAGCAGTACTTC. The V call is TRBV7-9, the J call TRBJ2-7; D is perhaps TRBD1 (5 bases). The CDR3 sequence is 14 residues long. The germline V gene has CDR1 SEHNR and CDR2 FQNEAQ (reference sequence). V shed 1 base and J shed 3 bases, with 10 bases lying between them.

There are a few counts of this clonotype. As DNA, the CDR3 is TGTGCCAGCAGCTTGTCGGGGGCAAAACTGTTTTTT. This gives the protein CASSLSGAKLFF. This rearrangement joins TRBV13 to TRBJ1-4; weak D call: TRBD1 (6 bases). The CDR3 covers 12 residues. Germline-derived CDR1 and CDR2 are PRHDT and FYEKMQ (reference sequence). V was pared by 3 bases and J by 10 bases, with 9 bases between. Looking up the rest from reference TRBV13 and TRBJ1-4 gives the full variable domain: AAGVIQSPRHLIKEKRETATLKCYPIPRHDTVYWYQQGPGQDPQFLISFYEKMQSDKGSIPDRFSAQQFSDYHSELNMSSLELGDSALYFCASSLSGAKLFFGSGTQLSVL.

J is TRBJ2-7 and V is TRBV12-3 or TRBV12-4; TRBD2 agrees at 8 bases. The CDR3 runs 14 residues. V lost 3 bases to trimming and J lost 1 base; unmatched junction nucleotides: 2. CDR3 DNA: TGTGCCAGCAGTTTGACTAGCGTGTCCTACGAGCAGTACTTC. It codes for CASSLTSVSYEQYF.

The chain carries TRBV28 and TRBJ2-3, with D tentatively TRBD1 (6 bases). This CDR3 comprises 15 residues. In germline, CDR1 is MDHEN, CDR2 SYDVKM. V shed 5 bases and J shed 4 bases, with 16 bases lying between them. The CDR3 coding sequence is TGTGCCAGCAGTCAGCTACAGGGAATACCAGATACGCAGTATTTT. Translating it yields CASSQLQGIPDTQYF. Full variable domain (outside the CDR3, taken from reference TRBV28 and TRBJ2-3): DVKVTQSSRYLVKRTGEKVFLECVQDMDHENMFWYRQDPGLGLRLIYFSYDVKMKEKGDIPEGYSVSREKKERFSLILESASTNQTSMYLCASSQLQGIPDTQYFGPGTRLTVL.

This clonotype was counted a single time. The J gene is TRBJ2-3, the V gene TRBV7-2; no firm D call. CDR1 is SGHTA, CDR2 FQGNSA, per germline. V lost 5 bases to trimming and J lost 6 bases, with 9 bases between them. This CDR3 comprises 12 residues. CDR3 sequence: CASSPLPDTQYF. The CDR3 bases are TGTGCCAGCAGCCCACTTCCGGATACGCAGTATTTT.